Shown below are 5 T cell receptor beta chains from a single sample sequenced in a study of blood T cells in healthy people across ages. Using a J-beta primer mix together with a sample-barcoded 5' primer, a second PCR was run for about 7 to 12 cycles. TCRdb reanalysed the 5' RACE reads using MiXCR and keeps one entry per CDR3 protein. This table has 1.8 million or so distinct CDR3 sequences, approximately 40% appearing once. Input material: blood. Source of these receptors: a human donor in good health.

The chain links TRBV7-2 to TRBJ2-1, with TRBD2 matching 10 bases. V lost 2 bases to trimming and J lost 5 bases; unmatched junction nucleotides: 0. Germline CDR1 reads SGHTA; CDR2 reads FQGNSA. This CDR3 region has 14 residues. The CDR3 protein is CASSLTSGNNEQFF. CDR3 nucleotides: TGTGCCAGCAGCTTAACTAGCGGGAACAATGAGCAGTTCTTC.

Here the CDR3 DNA reads TGCAGTGCTAGAGACTTCGGTGTGCAGTACTTC. It encodes CSARDFGVQYF. This chain links TRBV20-1 with TRBJ2-7, with D unclear. V lost 0 bases to trimming and J lost 9 bases, with 9 bases between them. The CDR3 runs to 11 residues. Germline CDR1 is DFQATT and CDR2 is SNEGSKA (reference sequence).

The chain couples TRBV7-2 to TRBJ2-3, with a weak D call TRBD2 (5 bases). Germline V gene lookup returns CDR1 SGHTA and CDR2 FQGNSA. With 2 bases removed from V and 1 base from J, the gap between germline ends came to 10 bases. The CDR3 contains 15 residues. CDR3: CASSLPDFGTDTQYF. CDR3 sequence (DNA): TGTGCCAGCAGCTTACCGGACTTTGGCACAGATACGCAGTATTTT.

Many counts were recorded for this clonotype. The CDR3 DNA reads TGTGCCAGCAGTTACGGACAGGCCGAGGGTTACGAGCAGTACTTC. This codes for CASSYGQAEGYEQYF. This sequence joins TRBV6-6 and TRBJ2-7; TRBD1 matches 7 bases. Looked up from germline, CDR1 is MNHNY and CDR2 is SVGAGI (reference sequence). J was trimmed by 4 bases and V by 2 bases; bases with no gene match: 8. CDR3 size: 15 residues.

The chain couples TRBV4-1 to TRBJ1-1, with D possibly matching TRBD1 (5 bases). V gave up 0 bases and J gave up 4 bases, with 15 bases separating them. Germline lookup yields CDR1 MGHRA and CDR2 YSYEKL. There are 16 residues in the CDR3. CDR3 loop: CASSQESGGWVTEAFF. The CDR3 DNA reads as TGCGCCAGCAGCCAAGAATCTGGGGGGTGGGTCACTGAAGCTTTCTTT.